The 27 T cell receptor beta chains below come from one sample, sequenced in a study of blood T cells in healthy people across ages. It was with a sample-barcoded 5' primer and a J-beta primer mix that a second PCR of about 6 to 12 cycles was run. In TCRdb, the 5' RACE reads were re-called with MiXCR into one record per CDR3 protein. Of fewer than 1.5 million distinct CDR3 sequences in the sample, 35% to 45% are singletons; the top ten hold 7% to 9.5%. Sequencing input: blood. The source is a woman between 18 and 29 years old in good health.

This clonotype was observed a few times. This sequence joins TRBV28 and TRBJ2-6; no firm D call. The germline V gene has CDR1 MDHEN and CDR2 SYDVKM. The CDR3 is made up of 14 amino acids. Deletions cut 1 base from V and 4 bases from J, with 5 bases between. This chain's CDR3 is CASSLLQGANVLTF. Here the CDR3 DNA reads TGTGCCAGCAGTTTATTACAGGGGGCCAACGTCCTGACTTTC.

The genes are TRBV7-2 and TRBJ2-3, with 14 nucleotides matching TRBD2. Germline V lookup: CDR1 SGHTA, CDR2 FQGNSA. The CDR3 sequence is 19 residues long. The trim removed 5 bases at V and 4 bases at J, leaving 14 bases unmatched. This chain's CDR3 is CASSTRLAGGPGAADTQYF. The CDR3 DNA reads TGTGCCAGCAGCACCCGACTAGCGGGAGGGCCGGGGGCGGCAGATACGCAGTATTTT.

There are a few counts of this clonotype. The chain recombines TRBV4-1 with TRBJ2-7; 11 bases agree with TRBD2. With V trimmed by 6 bases and J by 2 bases, 9 bases remained unmatched. This CDR3 region has 16 residues. The germline V gene has CDR1 MGHRA and CDR2 YSYEKL. The CDR3 nucleotides are TGCGCCAGCAGGCAGCTGAGGACTAGCGGGCCCTACGAGCAGTACTTC. It yields the protein CASRQLRTSGPYEQYF.

The chain links TRBV12-3 or TRBV12-4 to TRBJ2-1; D may correspond to TRBD1 or TRBD2 (6 bases each). The CDR3 spans 14 residues. Trimming stripped 4 bases from V and 8 bases from J, with 15 bases between. In DNA form, the CDR3 reads TGTGCCAGCAGTTCTGAAGAGAGGGGGGATGAGCAGTTCTTC. Translation: CASSSEERGDEQFF.

V gene TRBV20-1 combines with J gene TRBJ2-7, with TRBD1 as a possible D gene (5 bases). This CDR3 is built from 12 residues. CDR1 and CDR2 (germline): DFQATT, SNEGSKA (reference sequence). V was shortened by 1 base and J by 7 bases, with 11 bases between the two germline ends. In DNA, the CDR3 is TGCAGTGCTAGAGGGATGGGGCGGGAGCAGTACTTC. Translation gives CSARGMGREQYF.

This clonotype was seen more than once but under ten times. The chain is built from TRBV20-1 and TRBJ2-3; D gene uncertain. CDR3 size: 14 residues. The germline CDR1 and CDR2 sequences are DFQATT and SNEGSKA (reference sequence). V gave up 3 bases and J gave up 2 bases, with 12 bases separating them. The CDR3 reads CSARALLNTDTQYF. Here the CDR3 DNA reads TGCAGTGCTAGGGCCCTCCTAAACACAGATACGCAGTATTTT.

This clonotype was observed a handful of times. The genes are TRBV6-5 and TRBJ2-1, with 10 bases aligning to TRBD2. Trimming at V came to 2 bases and at J to 5 bases, leaving 3 bases not matched to a gene. Looked up from germline, CDR1 is MNHEY and CDR2 is SVGAGI. The CDR3 has 15 residues. CDR3 residues: CASSYGAGGDNEQFF. DNA of the CDR3: TGTGCCAGCAGTTACGGAGCGGGAGGGGACAATGAGCAGTTCTTC.

This chain connects TRBV27 to TRBJ2-7, with D possibly being TRBD1 (6 bases). This CDR3 spans 16 amino acids. V lost 1 base and J 0 bases, leaving 13 bases between the germline ends. Germline CDR1 MNHEY, CDR2 SMNVEV (reference sequence). The CDR3 sequence: CASSLFLQGSSYEQYF. CDR3 DNA: TGTGCCAGCAGTTTATTTCTCCAGGGGAGCTCCTACGAGCAGTACTTC.

This chain uses TRBV5-1 with TRBJ2-3; maybe TRBD2 (6 bases). CDR1 is SGHRS and CDR2 is YFSETQ in the germline V gene. This CDR3 contains 16 residues. V was cut by 4 bases and J by 4 bases, with 19 bases left in between. The CDR3 nucleotides are TGCGCCAGCAGCGCATCGGGACTCATTGGGGCAGATACGCAGTATTTT. Its translation is CASSASGLIGADTQYF.

The chain joins TRBV7-7 to TRBJ2-2; no firm D call. V was trimmed by 1 base and J by 6 bases, leaving 12 bases between them. The CDR3 sequence is 15 residues long. CDR1 SSHAT and CDR2 FNYEAQ come from the germline V gene (reference sequence). As DNA, the CDR3 is TGTGCCAGCAGCTTAGGGTCCGCCATTTCCGGGGAGCTGTTTTTT. Encoded protein: CASSLGSAISGELFF. Full variable domain (rest looked up from reference TRBV7-7 and TRBJ2-2): GAGVSQSPRYKVTKRGQDVTLRCDPISSHATLYWYQQALGQGPEFLTYFNYEAQPDKSGLPSDRFSAERPEGSISTLTIQRTEQRDSAMYRCASSLGSAISGELFFGEGSRLTVL.

At least ten counts were recorded for this clonotype. The V gene is TRBV29-1, the J gene TRBJ2-4; 9 nucleotides match TRBD1. CDR1 and CDR2 from the germline V gene are SQVTM and ANQGSEA. V gave up 7 bases and J gave up 9 bases; unmatched junction bases: 7. The CDR3 has 12 amino acids. CDR3 in DNA: TGCAGCGCCAACAGGGGGCCCGGCATTCAGTACTTC. Translating it yields CSANRGPGIQYF.

This clonotype was found a few times. V gene TRBV6-2 or TRBV6-3 combines with J gene TRBJ2-7, with D perhaps being TRBD1 or TRBD2 (6 bases each). The V gene's germline CDR1 is MNHEY and CDR2 SVGEGT. The CDR3 runs 19 residues. V lost 2 bases to trimming and J lost 2 bases, with 25 bases between them. DNA for the CDR3: TGTGCCAGCAGTTACCCGGCGGAAAAGGGGGGCGCCGAACCCTACGAGCAGTACTTC. It specifies CASSYPAEKGGAEPYEQYF.

V is TRBV20-1 and J is TRBJ2-1, with D perhaps matching TRBD1 (8 bases). Trimming cost V 3 bases and J 0 bases, with 15 bases left between them. Germline V gene sequence: CDR1 DFQATT, CDR2 SNEGSKA (reference sequence). The CDR3 extends over 16 amino acids. CDR3 in DNA: TGCAGTGCTAGGGGGAACAGGGGGGGCTCCTACAATGAGCAGTTCTTC. Its protein product is CSARGNRGGSYNEQFF.

This clonotype was detected ten times or more. The chain couples TRBV10-3 to TRBJ2-7; 8 bases fit TRBD1. After removal of 4 bases from V and 5 bases from J, the junction contained 4 bases not matched to a gene. The CDR3 length is 13 residues. Germline V gene sequence: CDR1 ENHRY, CDR2 SYGVKD. The CDR3 here is CAISGQGLDEQYF. The CDR3 coding sequence is TGTGCCATCAGTGGACAGGGGTTGGACGAGCAGTACTTC.

As concerns this clonotype: One end of the junction does not line up with germline, which may come from a read error. V is TRBV7-2 and J is TRBJ2-3, with unresolved D. This CDR3 contains 13 residues. Looked up from germline, CDR1 is SGHTA and CDR2 is FQGNSA. CDR3 loop: CASSFGDSDTQYF. In nucleotides, the CDR3 is TGCGCCAGCAGCTTTGGGGATTCGGATACGCAGTATTTT.

The rearrangement uses TRBV2 and TRBJ1-1, with D uncertain. Per the germline V gene, CDR1 is SNHLY and CDR2 is FYNNEI. Trimming stripped 1 base from V and 2 bases from J, with 5 bases between. CDR3 length: 13 residues. CDR3 nucleotide sequence: TGTGCCAGCAGTGAAGAGAGTAACACTGAAGCTTTCTTT. This codes for CASSEESNTEAFF. The whole variable domain, remainder taken from reference TRBV2 and TRBJ1-1, is EPEVTQTPSHQVTQMGQEVILRCVPISNHLYFYWYRQILGQKVEFLVSFYNNEISEKSEIFDDQFSVERPDGSNFTLKIRSTKLEDSAMYFCASSEESNTEAFFGQGTRLTVV.

This clonotype was observed a handful of times. The chain couples TRBV5-1 to TRBJ2-7, with D perhaps given as TRBD1 or TRBD2 (5 bases each). This CDR3 has 13 amino acids. Between the trimmed V and J ends, which lost 4 bases and 3 bases, there was a span of 11 bases. CDR1 and CDR2 from the germline V gene are SGHRS and YFSETQ. As DNA, the CDR3 is TGCGCCAGCAGCCAGACAGCGGACTACGAGCAGTACTTC. Amino acids: CASSQTADYEQYF. Using reference TRBV5-1 and TRBJ2-7 for the parts outside the CDR3, the full variable domain is KAGVTQTPRYLIKTRGQQVTLSCSPISGHRSVSWYQQTPGQGLQFLFEYFSETQRNKGNFPGRFSGRQFSNSRSEMNVSTLELGDSALYLCASSQTADYEQYFGPGTRLTVT.

This chain connects TRBV27 to TRBJ2-7, with 10 bases identical to TRBD2. There are 16 residues in the CDR3. Trimming at V came to 3 bases and at J to 3 bases, leaving 8 bases not matched to a gene. Germline CDR1 and CDR2: MNHEY and SMNVEV (reference sequence). The CDR3 DNA is TGTGCCAGCAGTTTTTGGCTAGCGGGGGCCTTCTACGAGCAGTACTTC. It encodes CASSFWLAGAFYEQYF.

The chain combines TRBV7-9 with TRBJ1-6, with D unresolved. V was cut by 1 base and J by 11 bases, with 6 bases left in between. The CDR3 consists of 12 residues. Germline assignment: CDR1 SEHNR and CDR2 FQNEAQ (reference sequence). This CDR3 reads CASSLDPPPLHF. The CDR3 DNA follows: TGTGCCAGCAGCTTAGATCCTCCACCCCTCCACTTT.

The chain joins TRBV28 to TRBJ1-6; the D is unclear. The CDR3 sequence is 12 residues long. Germline CDR1 MDHEN, CDR2 SYDVKM. V was cut by 11 bases and J by 8 bases, with 13 bases left in between. CDR3 sequence: CAQGSKDSPLHF. The DNA of the CDR3 is TGTGCCCAAGGGTCTAAGGATTCACCCCTCCACTTT.

The chain employs TRBV10-1 and TRBJ2-1; TRBD1 aligns across 10 bases. With 1 base clipped from V and 6 bases from J, the junction kept 3 bases outside the gene matches. The CDR3 runs 15 residues. Germline V gene sequence: CDR1 WNHNN, CDR2 SYGVQD (reference sequence). The CDR3 reads CASSEWDRGINEQFF. The CDR3 DNA is TGCGCCAGCAGTGAGTGGGACAGGGGTATCAATGAGCAGTTCTTC.

This clonotype occurred many times. The J gene is TRBJ2-6, the V gene TRBV6-4; the D is unclear. Germline V CDR1 and CDR2: MRHNA, SNTAGT. CDR3 length: 14 residues. With 4 bases removed from V and 2 bases from J, the gap between germline ends came to 6 bases. This CDR3 is CASSADPGANVLTF. DNA for the CDR3: TGTGCCAGCAGTGCCGACCCTGGGGCCAACGTCCTGACTTTC.

The chain joins TRBV20-1 to TRBJ1-2; D is unresolved. Germline CDR1 and CDR2: DFQATT and SNEGSKA (reference sequence). This CDR3 has 14 residues. Trimming removed 0 bases at V and 4 bases at J, with 12 bases between. The CDR3 DNA is TGCAGTGCTAGAGATTTCGGCGCGAGCTATGGCTACACCTTC. Translating gives CSARDFGASYGYTF.

V is TRBV24-1 and J is TRBJ2-1; 8 bases align to TRBD1. The CDR3 sequence is 14 residues long. V trimming: 7 bases; J trimming: 7 bases; junction bases outside the gene matches: 8. CDR1 is KGHDR and CDR2 is SFDVKD in the germline V gene. The DNA of the CDR3 is TGTGCCACCAGACGGACAGGGTCTTTGAATGAGCAGTTCTTC. Encoded protein: CATRRTGSLNEQFF.

The chain is built from TRBV5-1 and TRBJ2-1; 9 bases map to TRBD1. The length of the CDR3 is 16 residues. Germline CDR1 is SGHRS and CDR2 is YFSETQ. The V segment lost 1 base and the J segment 5 bases; nucleotides outside the gene matches: 7. The CDR3 is CASSLNRGLVNNEQFF. CDR3 nucleotides: TGCGCCAGCAGCTTGAACAGGGGGCTAGTAAACAATGAGCAGTTCTTC. The full variable domain, completed using reference TRBV5-1 and TRBJ2-1, is KAGVTQTPRYLIKTRGQQVTLSCSPISGHRSVSWYQQTPGQGLQFLFEYFSETQRNKGNFPGRFSGRQFSNSRSEMNVSTLELGDSALYLCASSLNRGLVNNEQFFGPGTRLTVL.

This chain links TRBV10-3 with TRBJ2-7; D gene ambiguous. CDR3 length: 14 amino acids. Trimming cost V 4 bases and J 3 bases, with 13 bases left between them. Looked up from germline, CDR1 is ENHRY and CDR2 is SYGVKD. The CDR3 DNA follows: TGTGCCATCAGTGTTGGTCCTTTGAACTACGAGCAGTACTTC. This translates into CAISVGPLNYEQYF.

The V gene is TRBV9, the J gene TRBJ2-7; 10 bases are a match to TRBD1. Germline CDR1 is SGDLS and CDR2 is YYNGEE. This CDR3 contains 15 residues. V lost 4 bases and J lost 0; bases outside the gene matches: 4. CDR3 DNA: TGTGCCAGCAGCAGGACAGGGGGAAGCTCCTACGAGCAGTACTTC. The encoded protein is CASSRTGGSSYEQYF.